This is a list of T cell receptor beta chains from one sample in a study of T cell responses to AZD1222 COVID-19 vaccine. Only in-frame clones appear in the TCRdb table, and some are missing; sequencing was by immunoSEQ multiplex PCR. The table has 150,000 to 200,000 clones, around 88% seen once; the top ten hold approximately 10%. This material consisted of peripheral blood, taken 28 days after the second AZD1222 dose. The receptors here all came from an adult who received the AZD1222 COVID-19 vaccine. Both conserved end residues are part of each CDR3. A D gene is named only where the DNA matches it firmly. Some rows mark clone size as missing; the rest say once, few, many or name a class of expanded clone.

d_call: TRBD1; j_call: TRBJ2-1; clone_size: NA; v_call: TRBV5-1; cdr3_nt: TGCGCCAGCAAGAGGTCGGGACAGGTGAACAATGAGCAGTTCTTC; cdr3_aa: CASKRSGQVNNEQFF
d_call: NA; j_call: TRBJ2-7; clone_size: NA; v_call: TRBV6-2/TRBV6-3; cdr3_nt: TGTGCCAGCAGTTACCCCTCGGCGGGCCTCCCCTACGAGCAGTACTTC; cdr3_aa: CASSYPSAGLPYEQYF
d_call: TRBD1; j_call: TRBJ1-2; clone_size: NA; v_call: TRBV4-1; cdr3_nt: TGCGCCAGCAGCCCCGGGACAGGGGGCTTTGGCTACACCTTC; cdr3_aa: CASSPGTGGFGYTF
d_call: NA; j_call: TRBJ2-1; clone_size: NA; v_call: TRBV6-5; cdr3_nt: TGTGCCAGCAGTTACGGGGCGGGGAGCTCCTACAATGAGCAGTTCTTC; cdr3_aa: CASSYGAGSSYNEQFF
d_call: NA; j_call: TRBJ2-6; clone_size: NA; v_call: TRBV5-1; cdr3_nt: TGCGCCAGCAGCCCTGAGGGGGCCAACGTCCTGACTTTC; cdr3_aa: CASSPEGANVLTF
d_call: NA; j_call: TRBJ1-2; clone_size: once; v_call: TRBV6-5; cdr3_nt: TGTGCCAGCAGTCCGTCGTTTGGGAACTATGGCTACACCTTC; cdr3_aa: CASSPSFGNYGYTF
d_call: NA; j_call: TRBJ2-2; clone_size: NA; v_call: TRBV10-2; cdr3_nt: TGCGCCAGCAGTGAAATGGGGGGAAGGTCGGGGGAGCTGTTTTTT; cdr3_aa: CASSEMGGRSGELFF
d_call: TRBD1; j_call: TRBJ1-2; clone_size: NA; v_call: TRBV27; cdr3_nt: TGTGCCAGCAGTTTATACCAGACAGGGGCATATACTAACTATGGCTACACCTTC; cdr3_aa: CASSLYQTGAYTNYGYTF
d_call: NA; j_call: TRBJ2-3; clone_size: NA; v_call: TRBV6-5; cdr3_nt: TGTGCCAGCAGTCCGTGGAGGGGCGCAGATACGCAGTATTTT; cdr3_aa: CASSPWRGADTQYF
d_call: NA; j_call: TRBJ1-6; clone_size: NA; v_call: TRBV12-3/TRBV12-4; cdr3_nt: TGTGCCAGCAGTTTATATCGGAATTCACCCCTCCACTTT; cdr3_aa: CASSLYRNSPLHF
d_call: TRBD1; j_call: TRBJ2-3; clone_size: NA; v_call: TRBV6-5; cdr3_nt: TGTGCCAGCAGTCATAGGACAGGGGAGGATACGCAGTATTTT; cdr3_aa: CASSHRTGEDTQYF
d_call: NA; j_call: TRBJ2-5; clone_size: NA; v_call: TRBV7-6; cdr3_nt: TGTGCCAGCAGCTTAGTTGGAGGTATCGACAACTTC; cdr3_aa: CASSLVGGIDNF
d_call: NA; j_call: TRBJ2-3; clone_size: NA; v_call: TRBV11-2; cdr3_nt: TGTGCCAGCAGCCGCACAGATACGCAGTATTTT; cdr3_aa: CASSRTDTQYF
d_call: TRBD1; j_call: TRBJ2-7; clone_size: NA; v_call: TRBV30; cdr3_nt: TGTGCCTGGAGTTCAGGGACAGGGAGGTACTTC; cdr3_aa: CAWSSGTGRYF
d_call: NA; j_call: TRBJ2-1; clone_size: once; v_call: TRBV5-8; cdr3_nt: TGTGCCAGCAGCTCCACGCTGGGGGGTCGTGGCTCCTACAATGAGCAGTTCTTC; cdr3_aa: CASSSTLGGRGSYNEQFF
d_call: NA; j_call: TRBJ1-1; clone_size: NA; v_call: TRBV3-1/TRBV3-2; cdr3_nt: TGTGCCAGCAGCCAAACCTCAGCCGGGGCCCACACTGAAGCTTTCTTT; cdr3_aa: CASSQTSAGAHTEAFF
d_call: NA; j_call: TRBJ1-5; clone_size: once; v_call: TRBV15; cdr3_nt: TGTGCCACCAGCTCCGAGAATCAGCCCCAGCATTTT; cdr3_aa: CATSSENQPQHF
d_call: NA; j_call: TRBJ1-3; clone_size: NA; v_call: TRBV5-1; cdr3_nt: TGCGCCAGCAGCTTGGACGTCCCGGACGGCGTAGTCGGCTCCATATATTTT; cdr3_aa: CASSLDVPDGVVGSIYF
d_call: TRBD2; j_call: TRBJ2-2; clone_size: NA; v_call: TRBV4-3; cdr3_nt: TGCGCCAGCAGCCCCCGGACTAGGGACACCGGGGAGCTGTTTTTT; cdr3_aa: CASSPRTRDTGELFF
d_call: TRBD1; j_call: TRBJ1-5; clone_size: NA; v_call: TRBV19; cdr3_nt: TGTGCCAGTAGCGATACAGGGGACGCTCAGCCCCAGCATTTT; cdr3_aa: CASSDTGDAQPQHF
d_call: NA; j_call: TRBJ2-5; clone_size: NA; v_call: TRBV7-2; cdr3_nt: TGTGCCAGCAGCCTTGGCCCGATTGGAGGGGGACAAGGGACCCAGTACTTC; cdr3_aa: CASSLGPIGGGQGTQYF
d_call: NA; j_call: TRBJ1-6; clone_size: NA; v_call: TRBV11-2; cdr3_nt: TGTGCCAGCAGCCTAAGTGAATCGGCTCCCCTCCACTTT; cdr3_aa: CASSLSESAPLHF
d_call: NA; j_call: TRBJ1-5; clone_size: NA; v_call: TRBV5-6; cdr3_nt: TGTGCCAGCAGCTTGAGGAGGGGAGGTCAGCCCCAGCATTTT; cdr3_aa: CASSLRRGGQPQHF
d_call: NA; j_call: TRBJ2-7; clone_size: NA; v_call: TRBV2; cdr3_nt: TGTGCCAGCAGTGAGTGGGGATCAACCTACGAGCAGTACTTC; cdr3_aa: CASSEWGSTYEQYF
d_call: NA; j_call: TRBJ1-2; clone_size: NA; v_call: TRBV29-1; cdr3_nt: TGCAGCGTTGGGTCAGATAGGATTTCTGGCTACACCTTC; cdr3_aa: CSVGSDRISGYTF
d_call: NA; j_call: TRBJ2-1; clone_size: NA; v_call: TRBV2; cdr3_nt: TGTGCCAGTATTAAGGGGTTAGACAATGAGCAGTTCTTC; cdr3_aa: CASIKGLDNEQFF
d_call: TRBD1; j_call: TRBJ1-3; clone_size: NA; v_call: TRBV5-1; cdr3_nt: TGCGCCAGCAGCTTGAGACAGGGGGCGGAAGGAAACACCATATATTTT; cdr3_aa: CASSLRQGAEGNTIYF
d_call: NA; j_call: TRBJ1-1; clone_size: NA; v_call: TRBV11-3; cdr3_nt: TGTGCCAGCAGCTTAGATCATGGGAAGCCTGAAGCTTTCTTT; cdr3_aa: CASSLDHGKPEAFF
d_call: NA; j_call: TRBJ1-6; clone_size: few; v_call: TRBV7-6; cdr3_nt: TGTGCCAGCAGCTTAAGGGGAAGTTCCTATAATTCACCCCTCCACTTT; cdr3_aa: CASSLRGSSYNSPLHF
d_call: NA; j_call: TRBJ2-5; clone_size: NA; v_call: TRBV5-1; cdr3_nt: TGCGCCAGCAGCTTAATCCCAGGGGCCCAAGAGACCCAGTACTTC; cdr3_aa: CASSLIPGAQETQYF
d_call: NA; j_call: TRBJ1-2; clone_size: NA; v_call: TRBV5-1; cdr3_nt: TGCGCCAGCAGCCCGGGAGGTTGGGGAGGCTATGGCTACACCTTC; cdr3_aa: CASSPGGWGGYGYTF
d_call: TRBD1; j_call: TRBJ1-2; clone_size: NA; v_call: TRBV29-1; cdr3_nt: TGCAGCGCCTTTAGCCGGGGGACAGATTTTAACTATGGCTACACCTTC; cdr3_aa: CSAFSRGTDFNYGYTF
d_call: TRBD1; j_call: TRBJ1-6; clone_size: NA; v_call: TRBV7-9; cdr3_nt: TGTGCCAGCAGCCTAGGGACAGGAAATTCACCCCTCCACTTT; cdr3_aa: CASSLGTGNSPLHF
d_call: NA; j_call: TRBJ1-1; clone_size: NA; v_call: TRBV7-2; cdr3_nt: TGTGCCAGCAGCTCTGTCGTGGGGAGCACTGAAGCTTTCTTT; cdr3_aa: CASSSVVGSTEAFF
d_call: NA; j_call: TRBJ2-3; clone_size: few; v_call: TRBV7-3; cdr3_nt: TGTGCCAGCAGCTTGACTGGGGGAACTGCGGATACGCAGTATTTT; cdr3_aa: CASSLTGGTADTQYF
d_call: NA; j_call: TRBJ2-1; clone_size: NA; v_call: TRBV11-2; cdr3_nt: TGTGCCAGCAGCCAGGGACAGACTAGCTACAATGAGCAGTTCTTC; cdr3_aa: CASSQGQTSYNEQFF
d_call: NA; j_call: TRBJ1-2; clone_size: NA; v_call: TRBV6-5; cdr3_nt: TGTGCCAGCAGATACGGACAGACTAACTATGGCTACACCTTC; cdr3_aa: CASRYGQTNYGYTF